The 19 T cell receptor beta chains reported below all come from one sample, sequenced in a study of CXCR3-negative and CXCR3-positive naive CD8 T cells. Overall study findings and caveats: Higher TRB CDR3 hydrophobicity marked CXCR3-positive naive cells relative to CXCR3-negative naive cells.

In preparing the TRB cDNA libraries, 5' RACE with UMI labels was used. TCRdb re-called the 5' RACE reads and gives one entry per CDR3 protein, without DNA. Here the sample table reports roughly 6,000 distinct CDR3 sequences. These TCRs are of unknown antigen specificity. The sample was naive CXCR3+ CD8+ T cells from blood. Sample subset: CD45RO-CCR7+CD27+CD95- naive CD8+ T cells expressing CXCR3 (TNR3+). These receptors were taken from a human donor in good health. Some clones in this sample may be carry-over from other donors' samples.

The chain uses TRBV27 and TRBJ2-1; TCRdb's D call of TRBD2 is untestable without DNA. CDR1 MNHEY and CDR2 SMNVEV come from the germline V gene (reference sequence). This CDR3 has 14 residues. CDR3 in amino acids: CASSDGLTYNEQFF.

J is TRBJ1-2 and V is TRBV14. The CDR3 is 14 amino acids. Germline V gives CDR1 SGHDN, CDR2 FVKESK. The CDR3 is CASSQFQSGYGYTF.

The gene calls are TRBV4-1 and TRBJ2-1; lacking DNA, the TRBD2 call made by TCRdb goes unchecked. The CDR3 has 16 amino acids. Germline CDR1 reads MGHRA; CDR2 reads YSYEKL. The CDR3 loop reads CASSPMTSGTDNEQFF.

V and J are TRBV5-6 and TRBJ2-1; there is no DNA to check the TCRdb D call of TRBD1. The CDR3 extends over 15 amino acids. Germline V gives CDR1 SGHDT, CDR2 YYEEEE. The CDR3 loop reads CASSFPGTEYNEQFF.

The chain uses TRBV19 and TRBJ2-7; the D gene TCRdb calls, TRBD2, cannot be checked with no DNA. CDR1 is LNHDA and CDR2 is SQIVND in the germline V gene (reference sequence). CDR3 length equals 16 residues. CDR3 loop: CASSILAGESNYEQYF.

The chain employs TRBV20-1 and TRBJ2-1; checking the TCRdb D call of TRBD1 is not possible without DNA. In germline, CDR1 is DFQATT, CDR2 SNEGSKA (reference sequence). This CDR3 is built from 16 residues. CDR3 in amino acids: CSALPTGTGGSGEQFF.

This clonotype is labeled medium-sized (0.01 to 0.1%) based on frequency. The chain employs TRBV15 and TRBJ2-1. The CDR3 is made up of 11 amino acids. Germline-derived CDR1 and CDR2 are LNHNV and YYDKDF (reference sequence). CDR3 residues: CATSSTDEQFF. Full variable domain (missing parts from reference TRBV15 and TRBJ2-1): DAMVIQNPRYQVTQFGKPVTLSCSQTLNHNVMYWYQQKSSQAPKLLFHYYDKDFNNEADTPDNFQSRRPNTSFCFLDIRSPGLGDTAMYLCATSSTDEQFFGPGTRLTVL.

The chain uses TRBV7-9 and TRBJ2-7; TCRdb gives TRBD2 as the D gene, but with no DNA this cannot be confirmed. This CDR3 has 19 residues. Per germline, CDR1 SEHNR and CDR2 FQNEAQ (reference sequence). CDR3: CASSLAGLAGGPTNYEQYF.

This clonotype ranks as medium-sized (0.01 to 0.1%) in terms of frequency. The gene calls are TRBV5-1 and TRBJ2-7; TCRdb returns TRBD2, unconfirmable since there is no DNA. Germline assignment: CDR1 SGHRS and CDR2 YFSETQ. The CDR3 runs 15 residues. CDR3 residues: CASSILTSGPSEQYF. The whole variable domain, filled in from reference TRBV5-1 and TRBJ2-7, reads KAGVTQTPRYLIKTRGQQVTLSCSPISGHRSVSWYQQTPGQGLQFLFEYFSETQRNKGNFPGRFSGRQFSNSRSEMNVSTLELGDSALYLCASSILTSGPSEQYFGPGTRLTVT.

This clonotype is deemed medium-sized by its frequency. J is TRBJ2-5 and V is TRBV7-6; the TRBD1 assignment by TCRdb is unverifiable without DNA. This CDR3 is built from 17 residues. The germline V gene encodes CDR1 SGHVS and CDR2 FNYEAQ. CDR3 sequence reads: CASSLEGQVLYQETQYF. Using reference TRBV7-6 and TRBJ2-5 for the parts outside the CDR3, the full variable domain is GAGVSQSPRYKVTKRGQDVALRCDPISGHVSLYWYRQALGQGPEFLTYFNYEAQQDKSGLPNDRFSAERPEGSISTLTIQRTEQRDSAMYRCASSLEGQVLYQETQYFGPGTRLLVL.

The V gene is TRBV2, the J gene TRBJ2-7; absent DNA, TCRdb's TRBD1 call cannot be checked. Per the germline V gene, CDR1 is SNHLY and CDR2 is FYNNEI. The CDR3 is 13 amino acids. The CDR3 reads CASRTGVSYEQYF.

Judged by frequency, this clonotype is medium-sized. The V call is TRBV4-1, the J call TRBJ1-2; TCRdb calls TRBD1, which cannot be checked without DNA. The CDR3 contains 14 residues. Germline CDR1 is MGHRA and CDR2 is YSYEKL. CDR3 residues: CASSPQGGDYGYTF.

The rearrangement links TRBV29-1 to TRBJ1-1. Germline V lookup: CDR1 SQVTM, CDR2 ANQGSEA. This CDR3 region has 12 residues. CDR3 sequence reads: CTALGRDTEAFF.

Considering frequency, this clonotype is medium-sized. The rearrangement links TRBV20-1 to TRBJ1-3. Germline V CDR1 and CDR2: DFQATT, SNEGSKA (reference sequence). The CDR3 has 13 amino acids. CDR3 in amino acids: CSAEGGAGNTIYF.

This clonotype ranks as medium-sized in terms of frequency. The chain employs TRBV2 and TRBJ2-1. The CDR3 consists of 12 residues. Germline loops: CDR1 SNHLY, CDR2 FYNNEI. This CDR3 is CASSLAPNEQFF.

The rearrangement uses TRBV20-1 and TRBJ2-5; TCRdb's D gene call, TRBD2, goes unchecked for lack of DNA. The germline CDR1 and CDR2 sequences are DFQATT and SNEGSKA (reference sequence). The CDR3 spans 14 residues. CDR3 sequence: CSARRLAEEETQYF.

The gene calls are TRBV5-1 and TRBJ2-1; the TCRdb call, TRBD2, lacks DNA for checking. Per germline, CDR1 SGHRS and CDR2 YFSETQ. The CDR3 totals 16 residues. The chain's CDR3 is CASSPGLAGGSNEQFF.

The chain couples TRBV19 to TRBJ2-1; no DNA is available, so the TRBD2 call from TCRdb remains unchecked. Per the germline V gene, CDR1 is LNHDA and CDR2 is SQIVND (reference sequence). The CDR3 sequence is 15 residues long. The CDR3 spells CASSPESGIFNEQFF.

The J gene is TRBJ2-5, the V gene TRBV5-1; TCRdb's D call of TRBD1 is untestable without DNA. In germline, CDR1 is SGHRS, CDR2 YFSETQ. The CDR3 spans 15 residues. The CDR3 sequence is CASSSDRAVQETQYF. The variable domain in full, with the rest retrieved from reference TRBV5-1 and TRBJ2-5, is KAGVTQTPRYLIKTRGQQVTLSCSPISGHRSVSWYQQTPGQGLQFLFEYFSETQRNKGNFPGRFSGRQFSNSRSEMNVSTLELGDSALYLCASSSDRAVQETQYFGPGTRLLVL.